This TCR beta chain derives from a study of T cell responses to AZD1222 COVID-19 vaccine. Study-wide results and caveats: Distributed over spike, vaccine-associated CD4 TCRs predominated at 160-218 and 743-854. Spike-specific TCR repertoires showed rising breadth and depth after two AZD1222 doses.

The assay was immunoSEQ multiplex PCR, and TCRdb's table has in-frame clones only and misses some. The table shows 150,000 to 200,000 clones, with about 90% occurring only once. V was shortened by 5 bases and J by 2 bases, with 13 bases between the two germline ends. The CDR3 length is 14 residues. The V gene's germline CDR1 is MNHEY and CDR2 SMNVEV (reference sequence). This clone was detected a few times. Its antigen is currently unknown. The material sequenced was peripheral blood, taken 28 days after the second dose of the MenACWY control vaccine. The rearrangement links TRBV27 to TRBJ2-7; the D is unclear. This TCR was sampled from an adult who received the MenACWY meningococcal vaccine as a control. The CDR3 reads CASSPLGVPYEQYF. The CDR3 DNA is TGTGCCAGCAGTCCGTTGGGTGTTCCCTACGAGCAGTACTTC.